This paragraph reports one T cell receptor (beta chain). Its specificity is unknown. V lost 4 bases to trimming and J lost 5 bases, with 12 bases between them. Germline V gives CDR1 SQVTM, CDR2 ANQGSEA. The CDR3 totals 13 residues. The data derive from a study of tumor and adjacent non-tumor tissue in lung cancer. Overall study: The cohort had around twelve adenocarcinoma, a couple of squamous cell and 1 small cell patients. Aged roughly 30 to 85 years, patients included 10 men and several women with stage I to III disease. The study's findings and limits: Top 100 clones took a larger repertoire share in normal lung.

Three rounds of nested PCR, following a modified ARM-PCR protocol, produced the TCRbeta library. Each CDR3 protein is one row after TCRdb ran MiXCR on the multiplex PCR reads. Here the sample spans 100,000 or so distinct CDR3 sequences, about 80% being singletons. RNA was extracted from bulk tissue without any cell sorting. More than 3 cm separated this lung sample from the edge of the tumor. The V gene is TRBV29-1, the J gene TRBJ2-1; D ambiguous. The source is a man aged 55 to 70 with small cell lung cancer. Sequencing was performed on distant non-tumor lung tissue. Here the CDR3 reads CSVAPRIHNEQFF. Written as DNA, the CDR3 is TGCAGCGTTGCGCCGAGAATACACAATGAGCAGTTCTTC.